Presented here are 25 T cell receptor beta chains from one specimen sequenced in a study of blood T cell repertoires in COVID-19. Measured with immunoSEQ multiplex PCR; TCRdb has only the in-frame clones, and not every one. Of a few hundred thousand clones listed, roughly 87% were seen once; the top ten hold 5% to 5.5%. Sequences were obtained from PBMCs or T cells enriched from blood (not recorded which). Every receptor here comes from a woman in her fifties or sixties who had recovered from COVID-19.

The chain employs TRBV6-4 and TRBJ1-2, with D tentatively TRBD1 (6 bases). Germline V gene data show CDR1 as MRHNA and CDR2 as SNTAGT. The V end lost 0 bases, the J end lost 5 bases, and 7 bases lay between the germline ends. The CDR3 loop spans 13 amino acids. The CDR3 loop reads CASSDSTGYGYTF. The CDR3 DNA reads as TGTGCCAGCAGTGACTCCACAGGGTATGGCTACACCTTC.

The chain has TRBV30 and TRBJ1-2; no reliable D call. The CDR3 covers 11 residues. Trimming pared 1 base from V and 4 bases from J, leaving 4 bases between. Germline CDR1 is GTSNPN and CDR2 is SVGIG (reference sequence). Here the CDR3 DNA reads TGTGCCTGGAGTGACACCTATGGCTACACCTTC. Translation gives CAWSDTYGYTF.

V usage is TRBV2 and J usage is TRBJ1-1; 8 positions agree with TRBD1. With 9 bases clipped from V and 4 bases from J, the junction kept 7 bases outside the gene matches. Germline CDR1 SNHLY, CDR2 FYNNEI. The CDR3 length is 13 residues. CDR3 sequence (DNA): TGTGCCAGTGGGCGAGACAGGGGCACTGAAGCTTTCTTT. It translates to CASGRDRGTEAFF.

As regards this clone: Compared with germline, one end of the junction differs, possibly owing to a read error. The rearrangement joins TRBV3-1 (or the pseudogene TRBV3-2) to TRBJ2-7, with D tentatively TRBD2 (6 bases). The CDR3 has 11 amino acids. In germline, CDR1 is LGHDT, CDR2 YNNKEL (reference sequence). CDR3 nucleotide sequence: TGTGCCAGCAGCCAAGCGGGGGAAATGCACTTC. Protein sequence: CASSQAGEMHF.

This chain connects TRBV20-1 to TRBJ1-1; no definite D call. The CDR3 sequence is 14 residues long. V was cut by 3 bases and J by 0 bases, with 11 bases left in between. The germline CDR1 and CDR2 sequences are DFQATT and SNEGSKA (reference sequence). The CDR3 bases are TGCAGTGCTAGTTTCGGCGGCATGAACACTGAAGCTTTCTTT. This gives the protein CSASFGGMNTEAFF.

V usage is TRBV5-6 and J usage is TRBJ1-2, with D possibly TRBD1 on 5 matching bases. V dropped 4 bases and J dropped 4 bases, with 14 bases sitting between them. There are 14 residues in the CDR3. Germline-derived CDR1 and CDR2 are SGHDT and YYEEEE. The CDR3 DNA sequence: TGTGCCAGCAGCCGGTTTGACAGACTCTATGGCTACACCTTC. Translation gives CASSRFDRLYGYTF.

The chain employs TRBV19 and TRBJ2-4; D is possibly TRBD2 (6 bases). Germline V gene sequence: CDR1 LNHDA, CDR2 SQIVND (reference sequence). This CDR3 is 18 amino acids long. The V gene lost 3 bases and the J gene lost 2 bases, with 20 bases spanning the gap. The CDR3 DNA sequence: TGTGCCAGTAGTATGACAACCCGGAGGGGCGGACCCAAAAACATTCAGTACTTC. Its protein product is CASSMTTRRGGPKNIQYF.

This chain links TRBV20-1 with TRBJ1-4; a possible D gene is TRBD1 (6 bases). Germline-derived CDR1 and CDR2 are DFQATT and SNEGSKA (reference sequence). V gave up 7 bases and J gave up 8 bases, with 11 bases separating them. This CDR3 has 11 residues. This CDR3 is CSVQGGEKLFF. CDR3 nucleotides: TGCAGTGTACAGGGAGGGGAAAAACTGTTTTTT.

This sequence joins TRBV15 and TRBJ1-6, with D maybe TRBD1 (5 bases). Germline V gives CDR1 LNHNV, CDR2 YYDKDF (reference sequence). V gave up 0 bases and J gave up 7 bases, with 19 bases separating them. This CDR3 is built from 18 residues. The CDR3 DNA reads TGTGCCACCAGCAGAGATCCGGCAGGACAACACAGAAATTCACCCCTCCACTTT. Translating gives CATSRDPAGQHRNSPLHF. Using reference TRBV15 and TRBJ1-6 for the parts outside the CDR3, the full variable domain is DAMVIQNPRYQVTQFGKPVTLSCSQTLNHNVMYWYQQKSSQAPKLLFHYYDKDFNNEADTPDNFQSRRPNTSFCFLDIRSPGLGDTAMYLCATSRDPAGQHRNSPLHFGNGTRLTVT.

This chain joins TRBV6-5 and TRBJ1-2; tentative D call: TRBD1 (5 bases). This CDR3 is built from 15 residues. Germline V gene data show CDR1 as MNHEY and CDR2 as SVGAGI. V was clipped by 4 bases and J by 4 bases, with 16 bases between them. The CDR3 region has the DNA TGTGCCAGCAGTTTTACAGGCCAGCGAGGCTATGGCTACACCTTC. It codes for CASSFTGQRGYGYTF.

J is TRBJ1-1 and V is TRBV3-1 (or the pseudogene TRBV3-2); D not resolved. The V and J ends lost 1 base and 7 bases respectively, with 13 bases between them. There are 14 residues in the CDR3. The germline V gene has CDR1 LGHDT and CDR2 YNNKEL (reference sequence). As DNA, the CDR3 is TGTGCCAGCAGCCAAGCCCTCCGACACAATGAAGCTTTCTTT. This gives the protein CASSQALRHNEAFF.

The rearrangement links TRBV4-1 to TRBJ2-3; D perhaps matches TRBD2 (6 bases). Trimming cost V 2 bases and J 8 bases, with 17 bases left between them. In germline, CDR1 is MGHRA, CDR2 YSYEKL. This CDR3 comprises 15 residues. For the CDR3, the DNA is TGCGCCAGCAGCCAAACGGCCCGGGAGTCTAGTACGCAGTATTTT. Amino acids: CASSQTARESSTQYF.

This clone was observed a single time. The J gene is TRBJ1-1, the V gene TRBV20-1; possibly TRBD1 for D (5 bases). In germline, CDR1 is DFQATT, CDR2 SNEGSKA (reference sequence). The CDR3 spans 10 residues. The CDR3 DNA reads TGCAGAATCTTCAGGGAGGGAGCTTTCTTT. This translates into CRIFREGAFF.

CDR3 coding DNA: TGTGCCAGCAGCTCGTTAAGCAGAGGTGAAGCTTTCTTT. Encoded protein: CASSSLSRGEAFF. V gene TRBV7-9 combines with J gene TRBJ1-1; no clear D. The ends were cut back, 4 bases at V and 7 bases at J, with 13 bases in the middle. The CDR3 extends over 13 amino acids. Germline CDR1 SEHNR, CDR2 FQNEAQ (reference sequence).

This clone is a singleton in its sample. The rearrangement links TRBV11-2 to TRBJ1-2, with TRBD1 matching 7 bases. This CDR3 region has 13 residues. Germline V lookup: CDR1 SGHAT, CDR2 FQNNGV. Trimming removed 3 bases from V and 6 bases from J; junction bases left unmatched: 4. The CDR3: CASSFRQGNGYTF. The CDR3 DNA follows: TGTGCCAGCAGCTTCCGACAGGGAAATGGCTACACCTTC.

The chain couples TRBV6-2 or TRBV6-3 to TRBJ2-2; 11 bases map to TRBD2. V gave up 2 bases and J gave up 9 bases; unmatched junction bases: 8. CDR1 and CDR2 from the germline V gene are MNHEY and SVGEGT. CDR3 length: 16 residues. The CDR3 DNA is TGTGCCAGCAGTTACGCCGGACTAGCGGGCCTCCGGGAGCTGTTTTTT. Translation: CASSYAGLAGLRELFF.

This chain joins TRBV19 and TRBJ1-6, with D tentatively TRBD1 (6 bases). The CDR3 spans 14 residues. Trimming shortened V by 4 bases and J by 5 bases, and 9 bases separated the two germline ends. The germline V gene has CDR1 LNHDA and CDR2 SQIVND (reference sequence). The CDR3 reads CASSRQENNSPLHF. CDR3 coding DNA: TGTGCCAGTAGTAGACAGGAGAATAATTCACCCCTCCACTTT.

CDR3 protein: CASSQVGGQGISAEKLFF. The CDR3 DNA reads as TGTGCCAGCAGCCAAGTAGGGGGACAGGGTATCTCGGCTGAAAAACTGTTTTTT. The V and J genes are TRBV3-1 (or the pseudogene TRBV3-2) and TRBJ1-4; 9 bases are shared with TRBD1. The germline CDR1 and CDR2 sequences are LGHDT and YNNKEL (reference sequence). Unmatched junction bases numbered 13, after V lost 1 base and J lost 7 bases. This CDR3 has 18 amino acids.

Written as DNA, the CDR3 is TGTGCCATCAGTGACCTGGCCTCAACTAATGAAAAACTGTTTTTT. Amino acid sequence: CAISDLASTNEKLFF. V and J are TRBV10-3 and TRBJ1-4; D is unclear. CDR1 is ENHRY, CDR2 SYGVKD, per germline. Trimming removed 3 bases from V and 0 bases from J, with 8 bases in between. The CDR3 covers 15 residues.

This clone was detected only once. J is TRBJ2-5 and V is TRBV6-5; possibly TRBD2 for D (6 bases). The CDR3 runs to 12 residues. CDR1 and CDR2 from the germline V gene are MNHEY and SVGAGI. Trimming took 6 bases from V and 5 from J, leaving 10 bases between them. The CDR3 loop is CASRRGSETQYF. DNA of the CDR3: TGTGCCAGCAGACGGGGGTCGGAGACCCAGTACTTC.

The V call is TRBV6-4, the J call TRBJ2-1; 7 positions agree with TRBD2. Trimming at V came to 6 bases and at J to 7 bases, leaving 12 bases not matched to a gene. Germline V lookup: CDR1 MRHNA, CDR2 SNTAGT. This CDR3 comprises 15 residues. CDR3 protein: CASRASGVGSNEQFF. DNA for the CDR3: TGTGCCAGCAGAGCCAGCGGGGTGGGGTCGAATGAGCAGTTCTTC.

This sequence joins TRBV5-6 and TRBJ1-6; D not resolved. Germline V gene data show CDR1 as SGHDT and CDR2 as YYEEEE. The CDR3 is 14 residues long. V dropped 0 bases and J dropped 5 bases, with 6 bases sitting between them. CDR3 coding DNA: TGTGCCAGCAGCTTGGGCAGTGATAATTCACCCCTCCACTTT. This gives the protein CASSLGSDNSPLHF. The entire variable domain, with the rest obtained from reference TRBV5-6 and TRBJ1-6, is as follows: DAGVTQSPTHLIKTRGQQVTLRCSPKSGHDTVSWYQQALGQGPQFIFQYYEEEERQRGNFPDRFSGHQFPNYSSELNVNALLLGDSALYLCASSLGSDNSPLHFGNGTRLTVT.

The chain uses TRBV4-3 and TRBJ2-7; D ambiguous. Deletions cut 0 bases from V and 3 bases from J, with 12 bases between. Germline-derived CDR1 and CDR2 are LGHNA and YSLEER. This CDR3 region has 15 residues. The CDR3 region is CASSQDTAEFYEQYF. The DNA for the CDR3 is TGCGCCAGCAGCCAAGATACGGCGGAGTTCTACGAGCAGTACTTC.

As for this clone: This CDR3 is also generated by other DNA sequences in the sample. CDR3 loop: CAWSVQGGTNYGYTF. The CDR3 nucleotides are TGTGCCTGGAGTGTACAGGGTGGTACGAACTATGGCTACACCTTC. The chain uses TRBV30 and TRBJ1-2; maybe TRBD1 (6 bases). CDR3 size: 15 residues. Germline values: CDR1 GTSNPN, CDR2 SVGIG (reference sequence). Trimming took off 0 bases at V and 2 bases at J, with 13 bases between the two ends.

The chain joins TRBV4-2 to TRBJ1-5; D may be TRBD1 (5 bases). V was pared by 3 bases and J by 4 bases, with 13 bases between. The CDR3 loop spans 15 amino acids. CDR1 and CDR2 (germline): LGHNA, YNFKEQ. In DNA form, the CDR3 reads TGTGCCAGCAGCCAGTTAGGGGCGCGGAATCAGCCCCAGCATTTT. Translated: CASSQLGARNQPQHF.